This TCR beta chain stems from a study of beta chain features in type 1 diabetes. In the study overall: Age, gender and cell yields were similar between patients and healthy donors. Across the samples, 107,917,701 sorted cells were examined in total.

Findings of the study overall: When Type 1 diabetes patients were examined, their TCRB CDR3s proved moderately but significantly shorter in all four CD4+ subsets.

Expressed TCRB transcripts were sequenced because the entire RNA isolate underwent reverse transcription. The protocol was immunoSEQ multiplex PCR, while the TCRdb copy is restricted to in-frame clones and leaves out a portion. The sample includes about 130,000 clones, approximately 10% of them seen just once. This clone was counted a few times. Its antigen is currently unknown. CD4+ cells of the naive, central memory, regulatory and stem cell-like memory types were sorted via CD45RO/CCR7/CD25/CD127/CD95/CD27. V lost 1 base and J lost 1, with 8 bases in between. Looked up from germline, CDR1 is SGHAT and CDR2 is FQNNGV. The CDR3 consists of 14 residues.

The receptor comes from a man aged 25-45 years with type 1 diabetes. Sequenced input: central memory CD4+ T cells from blood. The chain joins TRBV11-2 to TRBJ2-7, with a possible D match to TRBD2 (5 bases). The CDR3 coding sequence is TGTGCCAGCAGCTTAGTTCGGGGTTCCTACGAGCAGTACTTC. Translating gives CASSLVRGSYEQYF.